The entry that follows covers one T cell receptor beta chain sequence. The antigen this receptor binds is unknown. No base-level quality is on record; no much larger clone is a single base apart. The donors were healthy, HIV-negative adults with no recently reported acute infections or vaccinations. All donors were Caucasian adults living in Nashville, Tennessee, USA. CD4+ T cells were enriched by magnetic negative selection; naive cells were then positively selected on CD45RA, and the negative fraction formed the memory subset. Blood was obtained by leukapheresis, after which PBMCs were separated by Ficoll-Histopaque density gradient centrifugation and cryopreserved in liquid nitrogen vapor phase. Purity and quantity of every magnetically sorted T cell population were checked by analytical flow cytometry. Each sorted fraction had its genomic DNA isolated and then quantified by UV absorbance on a Nanodrop 2000c.

The germline V gene (reference sequence) yields SGHNT for CDR1 and YYREEE for CDR2. The junction carries 13 bases between V and J, which are trimmed by 1 base and 0 bases respectively. The CDR3 runs 17 residues from the cysteine to the phenylalanine. Only the CDR3 region is kept as DNA, spanning 51 bases read in frame from base 1. The sample comes from a study of shared clonotypes between healthy human individuals (dated by TCRdb to the early 2020s). About the full investigation: Three men and two women, aged 18 to 49 years, made up the cohort. Different laboratories and diverse techniques were used to prepare libraries and sequence TCR repertoires, to increase sequencing depth and limit assay-specific biases. Per donor, three plates each were used for CD4 naive and CD4 memory, two for CD8 naive, and one for CD8 memory. Between about 0.94 and 8.9 billion PBMCs per donor were obtained by leukapheresis. The study deeply sequenced blood TCR repertoires of about 5 healthy adults to estimate repertoire size and the extent of clonotype sharing between individuals. Study-wide conclusions, independent of this receptor: Based on pairwise subsampling, the degree of clonotype sharing among donors was expected to be affected by sequencing depth. Sampling was restricted to blood, and TCR repertoires in tissue are likely to differ from TCR repertoires in blood. Even with the large sequencing depth, rarefaction of the sorted-subset datasets indicated that sequencing was incomplete. Clonotypes shared by all four sorted-subset donors showed higher generation probabilities than non-shared clonotypes. About 4.5% of naive CD4, 3% to 3.5% of naive CD8, approximately 2.2% of memory CD4, and 0.35% to 0.5% of memory CD8 clonotypes were shared across several donors. Naive subsets generally had larger estimated clonotype richness than memory subsets did. The small number of donors limited the genetic and exposure-history diversity represented.

TCR CDR3 regions were amplified from genomic DNA by multiplex PCR using the deep immunoSEQ assay. Extracted genomic DNA from each cell subset was spread evenly across all wells of several immunoSEQ 96-well plates, with each plate serving as a replicate. For sorted subsets, roughly 200 ng of genomic DNA, equivalent to roughly 30,000 T cell genomes, went into each replicate PCR. Purified libraries were measured with a Qubit 3.0 fluorometer, size-checked on a Bioanalyzer 2100, and measured again with the KAPA Library Quantification kit. Each immunoSEQ 96-well plate was sequenced on its own single-read 150-cycle Illumina NextSeq 550 flow cell. The original methods were these. The immunoSEQ output contained only junctional sequences without quality scores, so filtering could not match that applied to full-length reads. Sequences were annotated with PyIR, a Python wrapper for IgBLAST v1.9, and V/J genes and CDR3 were assigned using IMGT germline references. Any read was removed if the V/J assignment was weak (E-value above 1e-6), the CDR3 was missing, or the read contained stop codons, out-of-frame junctions, or ambiguous translated residues. A V3J clonotype was defined by an identical inferred V gene, J gene, and CDR3 amino acid sequence. To compute the percentage overlap between repertoires, the number of shared unique clonotypes was divided by the size of the smaller repertoire. RTK rarefaction, the Chao1 estimator, and Recon v2.1 estimates of unobserved clonotypes were used to assess repertoire richness. OLGA was used to compute generation probabilities for all TCRbeta clonotypes that the gDNA method yielded from a handful of donors. TCRdb's version of the immuneACCESS table is confined to in-frame rearrangements and falls short of the full clone set. An unresolved V gene accounts for under half of the shortfall where checked; the remainder is of unknown origin. V and J calls and clone size are as listed in that table; D and trimming were resolved from the DNA. For this sample the table gives 1,500,000 or so clones, of which less than 99% were detected only once. About 0.34% of the sample is in the top ten clones.

This clonotype originated in a man aged 25-40 years in good health. Sequencing input: naive CD4+ T cells sorted from blood. Reading the label with the study, this specimen's cell subset or site is: CD45RA+ positively selected. The V gene is TRBV5-4 and the J gene is TRBJ2-2, with the D gene call left open. The CDR3 region reads CASSLRHMQANTGELFF. The nucleotides read TGTGCCAGCAGCTTGCGCCACATGCAGGCGAACACCGGGGAGCTGTTTTTT.